This T cell receptor (beta chain) was identified in a study of cytomegalovirus exposure and HLA in healthy donors. Concerning this clone itself: Its antigen is as yet unknown.

Study-level findings and limits: A later analysis by the authors found several of the most significant clusters apparently linked to common viral pathogens. A link between a missense DCLRE1C variant and TCR beta V- and J-gene trimming emerged from a later analysis. The study flagged about 160 TCR beta chains as cytomegalovirus-associated. A highly shared variant cluster was judged a likely technical artifact.

V lost 8 bases and J 1 base, leaving 12 bases between the germline ends. The CDR3 covers 15 residues. Germline V gives CDR1 SNHLY, CDR2 FYNNEI. PCR involved 60 Vbeta and 13 Jbeta primers. Some clones are missing from TCRdb's copy, which holds only in-frame ones; the method was immunoSEQ multiplex PCR. The table lists around 140,000 clones, around three fifths of them singletons. The V gene is TRBV2, the J gene TRBJ2-6; TRBD2 is a possible D gene (5 bases). The TCR comes from a male donor in good health and CMV-seronegative. The specimen sequenced was PBMCs. The CDR3 DNA sequence: TGTGCCAGCGCACCCGGGGATTCTGGGGCCAACGTCCTGACTTTC. The encoded protein is CASAPGDSGANVLTF.